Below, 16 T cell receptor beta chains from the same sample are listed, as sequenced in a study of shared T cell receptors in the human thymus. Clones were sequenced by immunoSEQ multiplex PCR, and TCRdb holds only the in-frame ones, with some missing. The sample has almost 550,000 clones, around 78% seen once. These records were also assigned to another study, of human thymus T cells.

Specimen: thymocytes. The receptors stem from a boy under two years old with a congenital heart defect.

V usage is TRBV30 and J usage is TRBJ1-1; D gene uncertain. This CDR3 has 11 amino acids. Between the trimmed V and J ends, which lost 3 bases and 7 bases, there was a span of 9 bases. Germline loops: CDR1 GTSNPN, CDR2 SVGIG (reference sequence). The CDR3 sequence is CAWRSGIEAFF. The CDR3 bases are TGTGCCTGGAGGTCCGGGATTGAAGCTTTCTTT.

CDR3 coding DNA: TGTGCCAGCGGTCTAGCGGGAGGGTTCGGGGAGCTGTTTTTT. Translating gives CASGLAGGFGELFF. The V gene is TRBV27, the J gene TRBJ2-2; 12 positions agree with TRBD2. J was trimmed by 7 bases and V by 8 bases; bases with no gene match: 5. The CDR3 spans 14 residues. Germline V gene data show CDR1 as MNHEY and CDR2 as SMNVEV (reference sequence).

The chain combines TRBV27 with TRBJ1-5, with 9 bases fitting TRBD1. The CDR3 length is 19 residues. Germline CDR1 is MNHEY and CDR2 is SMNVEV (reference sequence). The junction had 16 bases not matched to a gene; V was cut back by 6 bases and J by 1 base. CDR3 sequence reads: CASRLLGTGPVGSNQPQHF. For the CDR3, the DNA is TGTGCCAGCAGGTTACTTGGGACAGGGCCTGTTGGAAGCAATCAGCCCCAGCATTTT.

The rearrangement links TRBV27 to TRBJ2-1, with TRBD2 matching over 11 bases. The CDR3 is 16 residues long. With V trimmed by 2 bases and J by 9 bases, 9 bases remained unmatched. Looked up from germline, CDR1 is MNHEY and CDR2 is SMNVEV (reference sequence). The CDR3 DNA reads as TGTGCCAGCAGTTTACGGGGACTAGCGGCGGGGGGTGAGCAGTTCTTC. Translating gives CASSLRGLAAGGEQFF.

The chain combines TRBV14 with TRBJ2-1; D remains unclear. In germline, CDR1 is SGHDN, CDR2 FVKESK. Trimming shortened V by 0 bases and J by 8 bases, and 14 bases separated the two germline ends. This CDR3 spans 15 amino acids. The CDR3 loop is CASSQDQWQVDEQFF. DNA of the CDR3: TGTGCCAGCAGCCAAGATCAGTGGCAGGTTGATGAGCAGTTCTTC.

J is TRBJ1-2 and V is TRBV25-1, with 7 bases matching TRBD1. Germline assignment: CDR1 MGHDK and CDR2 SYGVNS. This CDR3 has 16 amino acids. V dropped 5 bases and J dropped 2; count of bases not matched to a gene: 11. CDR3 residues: CASSTLGTAKNYGYTF. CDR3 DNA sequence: TGTGCCAGCAGTACCCTCGGGACAGCAAAGAACTATGGCTACACCTTC.

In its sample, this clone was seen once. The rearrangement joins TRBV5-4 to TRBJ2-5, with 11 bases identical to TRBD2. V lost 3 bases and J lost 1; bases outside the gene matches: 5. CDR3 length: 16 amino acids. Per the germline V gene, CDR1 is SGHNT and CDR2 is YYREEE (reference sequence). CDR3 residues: CASSSGLAGFQETQYF. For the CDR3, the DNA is TGTGCCAGCAGCTCTGGACTAGCGGGCTTCCAAGAGACCCAGTACTTC.

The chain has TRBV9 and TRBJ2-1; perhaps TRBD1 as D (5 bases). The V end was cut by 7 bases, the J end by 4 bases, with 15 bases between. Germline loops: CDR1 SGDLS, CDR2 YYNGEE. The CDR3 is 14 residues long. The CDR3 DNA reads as TGTGCCAGCCCCGAAGGGGCCACGTACAATGAGCAGTTCTTC. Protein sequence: CASPEGATYNEQFF.

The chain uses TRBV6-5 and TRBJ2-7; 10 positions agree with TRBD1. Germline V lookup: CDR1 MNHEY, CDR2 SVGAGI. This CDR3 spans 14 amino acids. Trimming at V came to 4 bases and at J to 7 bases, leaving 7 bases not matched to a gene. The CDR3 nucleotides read TGTGCCAGCAGTTTGAGACAGGGGGCGGGGGAGCAGTACTTC. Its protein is CASSLRQGAGEQYF.

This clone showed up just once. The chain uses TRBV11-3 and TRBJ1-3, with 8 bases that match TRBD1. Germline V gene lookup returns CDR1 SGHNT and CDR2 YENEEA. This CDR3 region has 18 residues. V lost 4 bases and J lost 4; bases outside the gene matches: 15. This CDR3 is CASSWWGQEGSEGNTIYF. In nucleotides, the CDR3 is TGTGCCAGCAGCTGGTGGGGACAGGAGGGTTCGGAAGGAAACACCATATATTTT.

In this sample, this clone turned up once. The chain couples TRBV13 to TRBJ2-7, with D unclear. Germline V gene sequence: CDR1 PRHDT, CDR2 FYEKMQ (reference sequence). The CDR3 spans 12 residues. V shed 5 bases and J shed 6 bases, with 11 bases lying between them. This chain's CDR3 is CASSLPLGEQYF. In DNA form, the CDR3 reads TGTGCCAGCAGCCTACCACTCGGCGAGCAGTACTTC. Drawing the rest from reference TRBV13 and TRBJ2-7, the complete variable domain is AAGVIQSPRHLIKEKRETATLKCYPIPRHDTVYWYQQGPGQDPQFLISFYEKMQSDKGSIPDRFSAQQFSDYHSELNMSSLELGDSALYFCASSLPLGEQYFGPGTRLTVT.

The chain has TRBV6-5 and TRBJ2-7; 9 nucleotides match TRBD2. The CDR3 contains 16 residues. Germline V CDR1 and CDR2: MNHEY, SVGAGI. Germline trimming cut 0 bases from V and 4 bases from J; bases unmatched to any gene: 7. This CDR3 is CASSYSEAAGGYEQYF. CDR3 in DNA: TGTGCCAGCAGTTACTCAGAGGCCGCGGGAGGGTACGAGCAGTACTTC.

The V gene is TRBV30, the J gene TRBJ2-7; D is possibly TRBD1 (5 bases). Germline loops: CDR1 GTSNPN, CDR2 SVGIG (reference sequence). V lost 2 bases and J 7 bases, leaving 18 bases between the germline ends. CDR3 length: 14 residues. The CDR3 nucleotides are TGTGCCTGGAGTATTTCGACAGCTCCTATGGAGCAGTACTTC. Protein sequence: CAWSISTAPMEQYF.

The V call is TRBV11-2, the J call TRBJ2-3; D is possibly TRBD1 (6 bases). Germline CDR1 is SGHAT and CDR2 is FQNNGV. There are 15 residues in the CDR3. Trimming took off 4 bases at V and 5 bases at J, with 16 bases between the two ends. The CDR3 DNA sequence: TGTGCCAGCAGCTATAGGGGGTGGTATGGAGATACGCAGTATTTT. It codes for CASSYRGWYGDTQYF. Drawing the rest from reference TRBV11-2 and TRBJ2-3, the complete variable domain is EAGVAQSPRYKIIEKRQSVAFWCNPISGHATLYWYQQILGQGPKLLIQFQNNGVVDDSQLPKDRFSAERLKGVDSTLKIQPAKLEDSAVYLCASSYRGWYGDTQYFGPGTRLTVL.

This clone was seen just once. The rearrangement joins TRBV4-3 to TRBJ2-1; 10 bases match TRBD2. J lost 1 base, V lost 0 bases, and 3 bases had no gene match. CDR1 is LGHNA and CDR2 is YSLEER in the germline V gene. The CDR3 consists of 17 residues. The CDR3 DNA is TGCGCCAGCAGCCAAGAGTCAGCGGGAGGGTCCTACAATGAGCAGTTCTTC. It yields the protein CASSQESAGGSYNEQFF.

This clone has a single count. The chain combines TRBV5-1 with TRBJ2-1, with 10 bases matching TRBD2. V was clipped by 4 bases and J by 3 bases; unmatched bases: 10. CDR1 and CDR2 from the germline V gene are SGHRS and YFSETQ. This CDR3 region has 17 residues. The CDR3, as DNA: TGCGCCAGCAGCGCCGTCCCAGGACTAGCGGTCTACAATGAGCAGTTCTTC. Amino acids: CASSAVPGLAVYNEQFF.